This T cell receptor (beta chain) was found in a study of T-cell reconstitution after alpha-beta-depleted transplantation in children (dated by TCRdb to the mid-2010s). Turning to the overall study: Using TCR repertoire profiling, the study quantitatively followed how T-cell immune reconstitution unfolded in children after TCRalphabeta/CD19-depleted allogeneic hematopoietic cell transplantation. Study-level results and caveats: Apparently early alphabetaT-cell count recovery about two months after transplant reportedly relied on only several hundred rapidly expanded clones derived from non-depleted graft cells. The frequencies of hyperexpanded clones fell over the following months, and after one year, T-cell counts and TCRbeta diversity were mostly attributed to newly produced T cells. In some patients, the high TCRbeta diversity seen at day 60 was put down to recipient T cells and intrathymic progenitors that had survived conditioning.

The library came from PCR. Sequencer: Illumina HiSeq 2500. TCR library preparation used molecular barcoding, with unique molecular identifiers applied to normalize quantification of the TCRbeta repertoire. TCRdb applied fastp at Q25 and MiXCR to the public reads, then kept only in-frame beta chains. Every CDR3 protein is listed once, alongside the most common genes and DNA of its rows. The sample contains 220,000 or so distinct CDR3 sequences, approximately 8.9% of them found a single time. In total, the top ten clones hold under 8% of the sample. Sequences SNHLY (CDR1) and FYNNEI (CDR2) are obtained from the germline V gene. V drops 11 bases and J drops 3 bases, leaving 8 bases in between. Spanning cysteine to phenylalanine, the CDR3 consists of 10 amino acids. The sequence is cut down to CDR3 DNA, 30 bases in frame from base 1. What the treatment or condition label conveys for this sample: allogeneic hematopoietic cell transplantation with graft depleted of TCRalphabeta T cells and CD19 B cells. The transplant recipients were children given TCRalphabeta/CD19-depleted allogeneic hematopoietic cell grafts.

On this clonotype itself: Its antigen has not been determined. Being one base from a much bigger clone, this may be a read error.

The V gene is TRBV2 and the J gene is TRBJ2-7; the D segment cannot be called with confidence. The specimen comprised PBMCs, mostly from graft donor cells, sampled 180 days after TCRalphabeta/CD19-depleted stem cell transplant. The receptor comes from a male patient between 5 and 17 years old who had a stem cell transplant for acute lymphoblastic leukemia, so the T cells may come from the graft donor. The CDR3 corresponds to CAGRVYEQYF. The DNA sequence is given as TGTGCCGGCCGAGTCTACGAGCAGTACTTC.